Detailed here is one TCR beta chain. The data originate from a study of radiation and T cells in renal cell carcinoma. Germline V gene sequence: CDR1 SQVTM, CDR2 ANQGSEA. CDR3 length equals 10 residues. Trimming took off 6 bases at V and 6 bases at J, with 8 bases between the two ends. Noted time point: blood 4 weeks post-SBRT, at nephrectomy. Treatment denoted: 15 Gy SBRT to primary tumor, nephrectomy 4 weeks later. Measured with immunoSEQ multiplex PCR; TCRdb has only the in-frame clones, and not every one. The data hold fewer than 45,000 clones, with roughly 80% observed a single time. The chain recombines TRBV29-1 with TRBJ2-5; D is unresolved. The TCR comes from a woman in her sixties or seventies with renal cell carcinoma. The specimen was blood, collected from a patient whose treatment included radiotherapy and nephrectomy. The CDR3 is CSVGIQTQYF. Here the CDR3 DNA reads TGCAGCGTGGGTATCCAGACCCAGTACTTC.